This T cell receptor (beta chain) was identified in a study of blood T cells in healthy people across ages. Through a sample-barcoded 5' primer and a J-beta primer mix, a second PCR was run for about 6 to 12 cycles. Researchers report that a template-switch adaptor with 12 random nucleotides tagged each cDNA molecule. Each CDR3 protein gets one entry after TCRdb re-called the 5' RACE reads with MiXCR. Of fewer than 2,000,000 distinct CDR3 sequences detected, around 42% appear once; the ten largest clones hold roughly 23%. This clonotype was seen more than once but under ten times. The germline V gene encodes CDR1 MNHNS and CDR2 SASEGT. This CDR3 has 15 residues. Trimming cost V 2 bases and J 3 bases, with 13 bases left between them.

The sequence was obtained from a human donor in good health. The specimen was blood. The chain combines TRBV6-1 with TRBJ1-2; no clear D. DNA for the CDR3: TGTGCCAGCAGTGAATGGAGACATGGAGACTATGGCTACACCTTC. This translates into CASSEWRHGDYGYTF.